The present TCR beta chain was sequenced within a study of early T cells in non-severe SARS-CoV-2 infection. On the study more broadly: Bulk RNA taken from unsorted whole blood was sequenced, leaving chains unpaired.

General study findings and limits: Missing private and CD4 specificities, VDJdb matching favored anti-spike CD8 responses.

The TCR library protocol was used to attach unique molecular identifiers. These identifiers were attached to individual cDNA molecules. TCRdb redid the calling of the 5' RACE reads with MiXCR, one entry per CDR3 protein. The repertoire consists of 25,000 to 30,000 distinct CDR3 sequences, with 8.5% to 10% occurring once and the leading ten covering roughly 13%. This clonotype turned up a few times. No antigen is known for it. The sample taken for sequencing was whole blood. The sequence derives from an adult who was a healthcare worker with PCR-confirmed SARS-CoV-2 infection or an uninfected control (not recorded which).

The CDR3 reads CSVEDLSSGTVYEQYF. The DNA for the CDR3 is TGCAGCGTTGAAGATCTTTCTTCCGGGACAGTCTACGAGCAGTACTTC. V and J are TRBV29-1 and TRBJ2-7, with 7 bases aligning to TRBD1. Looked up from germline, CDR1 is SQVTM and CDR2 is ANQGSEA. This CDR3 region has 16 residues. Unmatched junction bases numbered 11, after V lost 0 bases and J lost 3 bases.